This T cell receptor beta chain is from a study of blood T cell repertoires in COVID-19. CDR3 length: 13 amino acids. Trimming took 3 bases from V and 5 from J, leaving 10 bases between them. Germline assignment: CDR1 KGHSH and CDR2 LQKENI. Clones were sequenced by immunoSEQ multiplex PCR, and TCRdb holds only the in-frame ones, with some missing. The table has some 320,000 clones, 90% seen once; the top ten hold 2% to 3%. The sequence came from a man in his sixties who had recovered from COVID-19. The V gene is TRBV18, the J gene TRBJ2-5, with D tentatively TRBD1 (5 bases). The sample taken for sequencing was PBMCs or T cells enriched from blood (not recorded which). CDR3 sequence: CASSPQGRETQYF. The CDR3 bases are TGTGCCAGCTCACCCCAGGGTCGGGAGACCCAGTACTTC.